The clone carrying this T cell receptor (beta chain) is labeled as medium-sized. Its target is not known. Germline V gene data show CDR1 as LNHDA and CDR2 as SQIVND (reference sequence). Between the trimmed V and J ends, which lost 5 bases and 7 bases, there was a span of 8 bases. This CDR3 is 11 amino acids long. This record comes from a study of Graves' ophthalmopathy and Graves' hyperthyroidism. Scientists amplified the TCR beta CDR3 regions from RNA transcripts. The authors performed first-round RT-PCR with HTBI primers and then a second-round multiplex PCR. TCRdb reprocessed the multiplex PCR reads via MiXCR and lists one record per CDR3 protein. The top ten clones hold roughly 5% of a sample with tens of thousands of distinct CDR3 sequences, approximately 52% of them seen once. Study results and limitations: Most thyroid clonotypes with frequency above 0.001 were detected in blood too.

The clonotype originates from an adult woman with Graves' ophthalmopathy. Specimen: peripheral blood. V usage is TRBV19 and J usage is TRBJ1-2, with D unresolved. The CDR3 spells CASSAIRGYTF. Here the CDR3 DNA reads TGTGCCAGTAGTGCGATCCGTGGCTACACCTTC.